The 20 T cell receptor beta chains below come from one sample, sequenced in a study of shared clonotypes between healthy human individuals. Clones were read by immunoSEQ multiplex PCR, and TCRdb kept only the in-frame ones, dropping some. This sample has 2 million to 3 million clones; around nine tenths occur once, and the top ten carry roughly 0.15%. The sequencing sample was made of naive CD4+ T cells sorted from blood. Subset in this sample: CD45RA+ positively selected. The source is a man in his late teens or twenties in good health.

This clone has more than one count but fewer than ten. This rearrangement joins TRBV7-8 to TRBJ1-1; 7 bases map to TRBD1. With 8 bases clipped from V and 0 bases from J, the junction kept 6 bases outside the gene matches. The CDR3 has 14 amino acids. The germline CDR1 and CDR2 sequences are SGHVS and FQNEAQ. In DNA, the CDR3 is TGTGCCAGCCACAGGGGCCTCATGAACACTGAAGCTTTCTTT. Translation gives CASHRGLMNTEAFF.

A single count supports this clone. The chain joins TRBV19 to TRBJ1-4, with D possibly matching TRBD1 (6 bases). The V end was cut by 5 bases, the J end by 7 bases, with 26 bases between. Germline loops: CDR1 LNHDA, CDR2 SQIVND (reference sequence). The CDR3 length is 18 residues. This CDR3 is CASSPELVTGRGTEKLFF. The CDR3 DNA is TGTGCCAGTAGTCCAGAATTAGTTACAGGGCGGGGAACTGAAAAACTGTTTTTT.

In this sample, this clone turned up once. The chain has TRBV6-1 and TRBJ2-7; 8 bases are a match to TRBD2. Germline V gene data show CDR1 as MNHNS and CDR2 as SASEGT. V trimming: 6 bases; J trimming: 7 bases; junction bases outside the gene matches: 14. CDR3 length: 15 residues. DNA of the CDR3: TGTGCCAGCAGCGGGTCGGGACTAGGGTCTAGAGAGCAGTACTTC. It codes for CASSGSGLGSREQYF.

Concerning this clone: The same CDR3 also results from other DNA sequences found in this sample. The chain employs TRBV5-1 and TRBJ1-2, with TRBD1 matching 8 bases. CDR1 and CDR2 from the germline V gene are SGHRS and YFSETQ. Trimming at V came to 3 bases and at J to 3 bases, leaving 4 bases not matched to a gene. CDR3 length: 14 amino acids. The CDR3 DNA is TGCGCCAGCAGCTCCCAGGGGGCGGACTATGGCTACACCTTC. It encodes CASSSQGADYGYTF.

V and J are TRBV7-9 and TRBJ2-7, with 12 bases lining up with TRBD1. V shed 5 bases and J 7 bases; nucleotides not matched to a gene: 9. There are 15 residues in the CDR3. In germline, CDR1 is SEHNR, CDR2 FQNEAQ (reference sequence). The CDR3: CASSTPGQGAREQYF. The CDR3 bases are TGTGCCAGCAGCACACCGGGACAGGGGGCGAGGGAGCAGTACTTC.

The V call is TRBV5-4, the J call TRBJ2-1; D remains ambiguous. There are 12 residues in the CDR3. Germline V CDR1 and CDR2: SGHNT, YYREEE (reference sequence). V lost 4 bases and J lost 8, with 10 bases in between. The CDR3 loop reads CASSLERYEQFF. CDR3 DNA: TGTGCCAGCAGCCTAGAGAGGTATGAGCAGTTCTTC.

This clone showed up just a few times. The chain employs TRBV6-6 and TRBJ1-6; D might be TRBD1 (5 bases). Per the germline V gene, CDR1 is MNHNY and CDR2 is SVGAGI (reference sequence). The CDR3 sequence is 15 residues long. The V end lost 5 bases, the J end lost 0 bases, and 8 bases lay between the germline ends. Written as DNA, the CDR3 is TGTGCCAGCAGTCGACAGAGCTCCTATAATTCACCCCTCCACTTT. Its translation is CASSRQSSYNSPLHF.

The sample holds a few counts of this clone. This chain uses TRBV6-1 with TRBJ1-5, with D possibly matching TRBD1 (5 bases). V was clipped by 10 bases and J by 1 base, with 11 bases between them. This CDR3 contains 13 residues. CDR1 is MNHNS, CDR2 SASEGT, per germline. CDR3 protein: CAIARDSNQPQHF. For the CDR3, the DNA is TGTGCCATCGCTCGGGACAGCAATCAGCCCCAGCATTTT.

This clone occurred once. The chain couples TRBV5-4 to TRBJ2-5; 8 bases match TRBD1. Germline V CDR1 and CDR2: SGHNT, YYREEE (reference sequence). The V and J ends lost 3 bases and 1 base, in that order; junction bases with no gene match: 2. The CDR3 is 14 amino acids. Written as DNA, the CDR3 is TGTGCCAGCAGCTCGACAGGGGTCCAAGAGACCCAGTACTTC. It translates to CASSSTGVQETQYF.

Only one count was recorded for this clone. The rearrangement joins TRBV28 to TRBJ1-2, with 7 bases that match TRBD1. The junction had 7 bases not matched to a gene; V was cut back by 5 bases and J by 4 bases. This CDR3 spans 14 amino acids. CDR1 MDHEN and CDR2 SYDVKM come from the germline V gene. The CDR3 is CASSPGGQRYGYTF. The CDR3 nucleotides read TGTGCCAGCAGTCCGGGGGGACAGCGCTATGGCTACACCTTC.

The chain employs TRBV11-2 and TRBJ2-7; D might be TRBD1 (5 bases). Trimming pared 2 bases from V and 2 bases from J, leaving 13 bases between. This CDR3 has 15 residues. In germline, CDR1 is SGHAT, CDR2 FQNNGV. The CDR3 DNA is TGTGCCAGCAGCTTACGGCCAGGGTTTCCCTACGAGCAGTACTTC. Amino acid sequence: CASSLRPGFPYEQYF.

The chain joins TRBV19 to TRBJ2-7, with D unresolved. V was shortened by 9 bases and J by 7 bases, with 19 bases between the two germline ends. There are 13 residues in the CDR3. Germline CDR1 is LNHDA and CDR2 is SQIVND (reference sequence). The CDR3: CASSNGLVREQYF. Here the CDR3 DNA reads TGTGCCAGCTCAAATGGGCTAGTTAGGGAGCAGTACTTC.

V is TRBV7-7 and J is TRBJ2-5; a possible D gene is TRBD1 (6 bases). The CDR3 has 13 residues. CDR1 SSHAT and CDR2 FNYEAQ come from the germline V gene (reference sequence). In DNA, the CDR3 is TGTGCTATCAGCGGACAGTCAAGAGAGACCCAGTACTTC. Amino acid sequence: CAISGQSRETQYF.

The chain joins TRBV11-2 to TRBJ2-3; 8 nucleotides agree with TRBD2. This CDR3 spans 16 amino acids. With V trimmed by 5 bases and J by 0 bases, 7 bases remained unmatched. Per germline, CDR1 SGHAT and CDR2 FQNNGV. The CDR3, as DNA: TGTGCCAGCAGCCCAGGGACTAGTAAGAGCACAGATACGCAGTATTTT. Protein sequence: CASSPGTSKSTDTQYF.

This chain links TRBV30 with TRBJ1-2; D is possibly TRBD1 (5 bases). The V and J ends lost 5 bases and 4 bases respectively, with 14 bases between them. This CDR3 comprises 13 residues. Germline CDR1 and CDR2: GTSNPN and SVGIG (reference sequence). CDR3: CAWGRQGGYGYTF. The CDR3 DNA is TGTGCCTGGGGGCGCCAGGGAGGCTATGGCTACACCTTC.

This rearrangement joins TRBV2 to TRBJ2-7; D not certain. The V end lost 1 base, the J end lost 7 bases, and 8 bases lay between the germline ends. Germline V lookup: CDR1 SNHLY, CDR2 FYNNEI. CDR3 length: 12 amino acids. The CDR3 DNA reads TGTGCCAGCAGTGAAGGCAGCTTGGAGCAGTACTTC. Translation gives CASSEGSLEQYF. The whole variable domain, remainder taken from reference TRBV2 and TRBJ2-7, is EPEVTQTPSHQVTQMGQEVILRCVPISNHLYFYWYRQILGQKVEFLVSFYNNEISEKSEIFDDQFSVERPDGSNFTLKIRSTKLEDSAMYFCASSEGSLEQYFGPGTRLTVT.

The CDR3 spells CASSIAKQGSHSNQPQHF. The CDR3 nucleotides are TGTGCCAGTAGTATAGCGAAACAGGGGTCCCATAGCAATCAGCCCCAGCATTTT. The chain has TRBV19 and TRBJ1-5; 7 bases are a match to TRBD1. The trim removed 1 base at V and 0 bases at J, leaving 9 bases unmatched. Per the germline V gene, CDR1 is LNHDA and CDR2 is SQIVND (reference sequence). This CDR3 has 18 residues.

This clone was seen only a few times. This chain connects TRBV11-2 to TRBJ1-1; D uncertain. The CDR3 loop spans 12 amino acids. Between the trimmed V and J ends, which lost 2 bases and 3 bases, there was a span of 4 bases. CDR1 and CDR2 (germline): SGHAT, FQNNGV. The CDR3 DNA reads TGTGCCAGCAGCTTACAAGACACTGAAGCTTTCTTT. It yields the protein CASSLQDTEAFF.

The rearrangement links TRBV9 to TRBJ2-2; D not resolved. CDR3 length: 16 amino acids. Germline CDR1 and CDR2: SGDLS and YYNGEE. The germline V and J ends were trimmed by 4 bases and 2 bases, with 15 bases remaining between them. The CDR3 nucleotides read TGTGCCAGCAGCCCCCGAGGTGGCACAAACACCGGGGAGCTGTTTTTT. This sequence encodes CASSPRGGTNTGELFF.

This chain joins TRBV7-6 and TRBJ2-7, with D unclear. Between the trimmed V and J ends, which lost 5 bases and 3 bases, there was a span of 5 bases. The CDR3 consists of 11 residues. Germline values: CDR1 SGHVS, CDR2 FNYEAQ. The CDR3 coding sequence is TGTGCCAGCAGCCCGGGCTACGAGCAGTACTTC. The encoded protein is CASSPGYEQYF.